This TCR beta chain was observed in a study of STAT5B mutations in CD4+ large granular lymphocyte leukemia (dated by TCRdb to between 2021 and 2024). Study-wide context: Among the healthy controls, the CDR3 'QG' motif was associated with a particular HLA allele. Flow cytometry performed on FACSCanto II or FACSVerse showed that the purified fractions had more than 95% purity among lymphocytes. TCRbeta repertoires of CD4+ T-cell large granular lymphocyte leukemia patients were compared with those of healthy blood donors. The paper as a whole reports these results and caveats: Greater clonality appeared to be present in CD4-sorted patient repertoires than in healthy CD4+ repertoires, and the difference was retained after the putative leukemic clones were removed. The main leukemic clonotypes were found to be private to each patient, although about a quarter of the main leukemic clonotypes were detected at low frequency in the non-leukemic repertoires of other patients. The data were not HLA-matched, and the higher clonality in CD4+ T-LGLL than in CD8+ T-LGLL could be due to the relatively small sample size. TRBV06-family usage was enriched among the top patient clones (8/27) compared with healthy controls (2/35).

TCRbeta rearrangements were sequenced from genomic DNA using the immunoSEQ assay at survey resolution. The study's own analysis went as follows. In the TCR sequencing data, the lowest productive clonotype frequency that could be detected was 2.59 x 10-5. Analyses included only productive TCRbeta rearrangements, meaning complete and in-frame sequences. The clonality of each sample was calculated as Simpson clonality in the immunoSEQ Analyzer version 3.0. Clones were grouped by frequency into very rare, small, medium, large (1-20%) or hyperexpanded (>20%) categories. Generation probabilities were estimated with OLGA 1.2.3, V-gene circos plots were made with VDJtools, specificities were looked up in VDJdb, and CDR3 motifs were identified with GLIPH. TCRdb obtained this table from immuneACCESS and retained in-frame rearrangements with V and J assigned. These tables miss some clones; where compared with another copy, unresolved V genes account for less than half of the shortfall, and the remainder is unexplained. V, J and clone size are those of that table, while D and trimming were read from the DNA. This sample lists fewer than 35,000 clones; under 85% were detected once. Of the sample, about 2.7% falls within the top ten clones.

The junction shows trimming of 4 bases on V and 7 bases on J, and the gene matches do not reach 7 bases of it. Its CDR3 holds 15 amino acids, cysteine through phenylalanine. Only CDR3 DNA is held: 45 bases, read in frame from base 1. Via the germline V gene, CDR1 is MNHEY and CDR2 SVGAGI. Details on this clone: What this receptor recognizes is not known. No qualities accompany the bases; no much larger clone lies one base away.

The healthy controls were 40 or so blood donors, and the buffy coats of these donors were supplied by the Finnish Red Cross blood service. All TCR-sequenced material derived from peripheral blood: patient blood samples and healthy donor buffy coats. Peripheral blood mononuclear cells were isolated by Ficoll-Hypaque gradient centrifugation. Magnetic purification was used to isolate CD4+ cells from the buffy coats of the healthy controls. The Gentra Puregene Cell and Tissue kit was used to extract genomic DNA, and a Qubit 2.0 fluorometer was used to measure the amount of genomic DNA. Recombination joined TRBV6-5 with TRBJ1-4, and TRBD1 aligns with 9 junction nucleotides. What was sequenced was CD4+ T cells from blood buffy coats. The TCR originated in a human donor in good health. The CDR3 corresponds to CASSSEQGAIEKLFF. The sequence in DNA is TGTGCCAGCAGTTCCGAACAGGGGGCGATTGAAAAACTGTTTTTT.